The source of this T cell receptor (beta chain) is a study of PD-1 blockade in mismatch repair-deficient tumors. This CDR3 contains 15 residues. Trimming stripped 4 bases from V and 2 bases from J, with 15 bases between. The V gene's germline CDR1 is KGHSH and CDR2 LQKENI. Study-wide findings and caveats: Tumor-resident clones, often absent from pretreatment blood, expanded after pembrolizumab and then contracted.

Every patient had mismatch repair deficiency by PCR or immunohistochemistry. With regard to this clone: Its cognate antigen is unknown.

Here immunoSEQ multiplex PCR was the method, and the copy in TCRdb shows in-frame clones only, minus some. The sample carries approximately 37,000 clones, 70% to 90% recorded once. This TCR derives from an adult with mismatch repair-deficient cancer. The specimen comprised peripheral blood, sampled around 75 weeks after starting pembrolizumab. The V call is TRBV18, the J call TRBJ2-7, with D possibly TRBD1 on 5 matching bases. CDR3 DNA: TGTGCCAGCTCACGTTCCCTGACAGCAACCTACGAGCAGTACTTC. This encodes CASSRSLTATYEQYF.